The 28 T cell receptor beta chains below all came from one sample that was sequenced in a study of prognosis after radiotherapy for stage I lung cancer. By two-round multiplex PCR, the TCR beta CDR3 was amplified from genomic DNA. Gene-specific primers for each TRBV and TRBJ gene drove first-round PCR. TCRdb re-called the multiplex PCR reads with MiXCR, one entry per CDR3 protein. The sample holds around 20,000 distinct CDR3 sequences; about 40% are singletons and the top ten take about two fifths. The sample consisted of PBMCs, taken before or after stereotactic body radiation therapy (not recorded which). The receptor source for this set is a donor over 45 with non-small cell lung cancer.

This clonotype has a handful of counts. This chain uses TRBV20-1 with TRBJ2-4; unclear D gene. The ends were cut back, 3 bases at V and 0 bases at J, with 9 bases in the middle. Looked up from germline, CDR1 is DFQATT and CDR2 is SNEGSKA (reference sequence). The CDR3 sequence is 14 residues long. CDR3 amino acids: CSARHPLAKNIQYF. The CDR3, as DNA: TGCAGTGCTAGGCATCCGCTAGCCAAAAACATTCAGTACTTC.

This clonotype showed up many times. The chain links TRBV19 to TRBJ1-4; TRBD1 might be the D (5 bases). V lost 1 base and J 8 bases, leaving 11 bases between the germline ends. The CDR3 consists of 14 residues. CDR1 and CDR2 (germline): LNHDA, SQIVND (reference sequence). The CDR3, as DNA: TGTGCCAGTAGTATAGGGGGGATCGCGGAAAAACTGTTTTTT. This sequence encodes CASSIGGIAEKLFF.

This clonotype was counted at least ten times. The chain uses TRBV4-1 and TRBJ2-7; 7 bases match TRBD2. Germline lookup yields CDR1 MGHRA and CDR2 YSYEKL. Trimming removed 2 bases from V and 7 bases from J; junction bases left unmatched: 5. This CDR3 region has 13 residues. This CDR3 reads CASSQSAGDEQYF. DNA of the CDR3: TGCGCCAGCAGCCAATCCGCGGGAGATGAGCAGTACTTC.

As to this clonotype: A much bigger clone sits one base away, suggesting this may be a read error. The chain employs TRBV10-3 and TRBJ2-3, with TRBD2 identical over 11 bases. The CDR3 has 17 residues. Trimming took 4 bases from V and 0 from J; bases not matched to a gene: 6. Germline CDR1 reads ENHRY; CDR2 reads SYGVKD. In nucleotides, the CDR3 is TGTGCCATCAGTGCGACTAGCGGGGCAGCTAGCACAGATACGCAGTATTTT. Protein sequence: CAISATSGAASTDTQYF.

Concerning this clonotype itself: One end of the junction fails to match germline, which may point to a read error. This sequence joins TRBV12-3 or TRBV12-4 and TRBJ2-1; D is unresolved. The CDR3 spans 15 residues. The CDR3 nucleotides are TGTACCAGCAGCCGCCGGGCCGGAATTTACGATGGGCAGTTCTTC. Translating it yields CTSSRRAGIYDGQFF.

The CDR3 DNA is TGTGCCAGCAGCTTGGAAGCGAACACCGGGGAGCTGTTTTTT. Encoded protein: CASSLEANTGELFF. This rearrangement joins TRBV5-4 to TRBJ2-2, with D unresolved. CDR3 size: 14 residues. Trimming left V 0 bases short and J 0 bases short, with 3 bases between. Germline V gene lookup returns CDR1 SGHNT and CDR2 YYREEE (reference sequence).

This chain links TRBV20-1 with TRBJ2-3; 14 nucleotides match TRBD2. Germline assignment: CDR1 DFQATT and CDR2 SNEGSKA (reference sequence). This CDR3 has 18 residues. J lost 2 bases, V lost 4 bases, and 11 bases had no gene match. The CDR3 DNA reads as TGCAGTGCTATAGGTTCGGGGACTAGCGGGAGTGCCACAGATACGCAGTATTTT. It codes for CSAIGSGTSGSATDTQYF.

There are many counts of this clonotype. The V gene is TRBV5-1, the J gene TRBJ2-1; D remains ambiguous. Germline assignment: CDR1 SGHRS and CDR2 YFSETQ. CDR3 length: 15 residues. Trimming took 0 bases from V and 1 from J, leaving 8 bases between them. For the CDR3, the DNA is TGCGCCAGCAGCTTGGGACAAACTTCCTACAATGAGCAGTTCTTC. The encoded protein is CASSLGQTSYNEQFF.

The gene calls are TRBV6-2 or TRBV6-3 and TRBJ1-3; D gene uncertain. The V and J ends lost 4 bases and 3 bases respectively, with 13 bases between them. The CDR3 consists of 15 residues. Germline CDR1 MNHEY, CDR2 SVGEGT. The CDR3: CASSSEGLNGNTIYF. Written as DNA, the CDR3 is TGTGCCAGCAGTTCGGAAGGATTGAATGGAAACACCATATATTTT.

This clonotype has just one count. The rearrangement uses TRBV20-1 and TRBJ2-1, with unresolved D. The CDR3 is 13 amino acids. Germline V gene lookup returns CDR1 DFQATT and CDR2 SNEGSKA (reference sequence). V was clipped by 7 bases and J by 6 bases, with 16 bases between them. CDR3 sequence (DNA): TGCAGTGTAACAAAGGTCTCAGGCAATGAGCAGTTCTTC. Translation gives CSVTKVSGNEQFF.

For this clonotype: A far larger clone is one nucleotide away, so this likely arose from a read error. This chain connects TRBV6-9 to TRBJ1-6, with TRBD1 matching over 7 bases. The V segment lost 3 bases and the J segment 7 bases; nucleotides outside the gene matches: 12. Germline values: CDR1 MNHGY, CDR2 SVAAGI. CDR3 length: 17 amino acids. The CDR3 bases are TGTGCCAGCAGTTACAGTCCGGGACAGTTGGACAATTCACCCCTCCACTTT. It specifies CASSYSPGQLDNSPLHF.

This chain joins TRBV27 and TRBJ1-2, with TRBD1 matching 8 bases. This CDR3 spans 15 amino acids. V shed 0 bases, J shed 11 bases, and the junction held 11 bases outside the gene matches. CDR1 and CDR2 from the germline V gene are MNHEY and SMNVEV (reference sequence). CDR3 sequence: CASSLSSTGEGGYTF. CDR3 in DNA: TGTGCCAGCAGTTTATCCTCGACAGGGGAGGGTGGTTACACCTTC.

The V call is TRBV19, the J call TRBJ2-1; D is unclear. CDR1 and CDR2 (germline): LNHDA, SQIVND (reference sequence). V lost 6 bases and J 8 bases, leaving 8 bases between the germline ends. The CDR3 has 11 residues. In DNA form, the CDR3 reads TGTGCCAGTAGCGAGATGGATGAGCAGTTCTTC. Translating it yields CASSEMDEQFF.

V and J are TRBV5-6 and TRBJ2-4; possible D gene TRBD1, 8 bases. This CDR3 comprises 13 residues. Germline CDR1 reads SGHDT; CDR2 reads YYEEEE. V lost 6 bases and J lost 7, with 14 bases in between. CDR3 nucleotides: TGTGCCAGCATGTCACAGGGGGGGAACATTCAGTACTTC. It is translated as CASMSQGGNIQYF.

The gene calls are TRBV6-1 and TRBJ2-1; 8 nucleotides align to TRBD1. V trimming: 6 bases; J trimming: 2 bases; junction bases outside the gene matches: 0. Germline assignment: CDR1 MNHNS and CDR2 SASEGT. The CDR3 extends over 13 amino acids. CDR3 sequence: CASRDRAYNEQFF. The CDR3 nucleotides are TGTGCCAGCAGGGACAGGGCCTACAATGAGCAGTTCTTC.

With respect to this clonotype: A far larger clone is off by one base, so a read error is likely. The rearrangement uses TRBV6-4 and TRBJ1-2; TRBD1 matches at 7 bases. After removal of 5 bases from V and 11 bases from J, the junction contained 11 bases not matched to a gene. The CDR3 sequence is 13 residues long. Germline V gives CDR1 MRHNA, CDR2 SNTAGT. Written as DNA, the CDR3 is TGTGCCAGCAGTTACCGGGACAGTTTTGTTTACACCTTC. It codes for CASSYRDSFVYTF.

As concerns this clonotype: A read error is likely here: a far larger clone is one base away. The chain joins TRBV6-5 to TRBJ1-5, with 7 bases aligning to TRBD1. Per germline, CDR1 MNHEY and CDR2 SVGAGI. There are 16 residues in the CDR3. The CDR3 bases are TGTGCCAGCAGTAGACTACAGGGGTCGGGAAATCGGCCCCAGCATTTT. It codes for CASSRLQGSGNRPQHF.

This clonotype was recorded once. Just one base apart from a much larger clone, this may be a read error. The genes are TRBV6-2 or TRBV6-3 and TRBJ2-2; 16 nucleotides match TRBD2. The CDR3 extends over 20 amino acids. Per the germline V gene, CDR1 is MNHEY and CDR2 is SVGEGT. Trimming cost V 6 bases and J 7 bases; bases outside gene matches: 17. CDR3 protein: CASRSRMGLAGGPNDGELFF. CDR3 bases: TGTGCCAGCAGATCAAGAATGGGACTAGCGGGAGGGCCGAACGACGGGGAGCTGTTTTTT.

The rearrangement uses TRBV2 and TRBJ2-7, with D unresolved. This CDR3 comprises 14 residues. Deletions cut 6 bases from V and 2 bases from J, with 14 bases between. Germline V gene lookup returns CDR1 SNHLY and CDR2 FYNNEI. As DNA, the CDR3 is TGTGCCAGCAGAGATAGTGGACGGCCCTACGAGCAGTACTTC. Its protein product is CASRDSGRPYEQYF.

Concerning this clonotype: This likely stems from a read error, as it lies one base from a far larger clone. The V call is TRBV28, the J call TRBJ2-3; TRBD1 aligns across 10 bases. Gene TRBJ2-7 matches the end of the DNA better, so the J call may be wrong. This CDR3 region has 14 residues. Germline CDR1 is MDHEN and CDR2 is SYDVKM. CDR3 sequence reads: CVSSSGTGVHEQYF. The CDR3 DNA sequence: TGTGTCAGCAGTTCCGGGACAGGGGTCCACGAGCAGTACTTC.

This clonotype has a count of ten or more. The junction differs from germline at one of its ends, possibly a read error. The V gene is TRBV19, the J gene TRBJ1-2; D ambiguous. CDR1 and CDR2 from the germline V gene are LNHDA and SQIVND (reference sequence). The CDR3 extends over 17 amino acids. CDR3 sequence reads: CASSIDQVWAPSYGYTF. The CDR3 nucleotides are TGTGCCAGTAGCATAGATCAAGTCTGGGCACCTTCCTATGGCTACACCTTC.

As concerns this clonotype: An end of the junction differs from the germline gene, which may be a read error. V gene TRBV24-1 combines with J gene TRBJ2-7, with D unresolved. The CDR3 covers 14 residues. Germline CDR1 is KGHDR and CDR2 is SFDVKD. CDR3 sequence reads: CASSLGQTLYEQYF. In nucleotides, the CDR3 is TGTGCCAGCAGTTTGGGTCAGACCTTATACGAGCAGTACTTC.

This rearrangement joins TRBV20-1 to TRBJ1-1, with unresolved D. This CDR3 has 13 residues. V was cut by 3 bases and J by 1 base, with 9 bases left in between. The germline CDR1 and CDR2 sequences are DFQATT and SNEGSKA (reference sequence). The CDR3 spells CSASVTRNTEAFF. The CDR3 DNA is TGCAGTGCTAGTGTAACAAGGAACACTGAAGCTTTCTTT.

This clonotype was seen once. V and J are TRBV10-3 and TRBJ2-7; TRBD2 aligns across 11 bases. The CDR3 totals 15 residues. CDR1 is ENHRY and CDR2 is SYGVKD in the germline V gene. After removal of 6 bases from V and 3 bases from J, the junction contained 7 bases not matched to a gene. CDR3 sequence (DNA): TGTGCCATCAGAGCAGGGACTAGCGGATACTACGAGCAGTACTTC. Residues: CAIRAGTSGYYEQYF.

The CDR3: CASSEGSDLHYEQYF. In nucleotides, the CDR3 is TGTGCCAGCAGTGAGGGGTCAGACCTTCACTACGAGCAGTACTTC. The rearrangement links TRBV7-9 to TRBJ2-7; D may match TRBD1 or TRBD2 (5 bases each). Trimming cost V 6 bases and J 3 bases, with 18 bases left between them. Germline lookup yields CDR1 SEHNR and CDR2 FQNEAQ (reference sequence). The CDR3 covers 15 residues.

Of note for this clonotype: This could be a read error, since a much larger clone is one nucleotide away. V is TRBV6-4 and J is TRBJ2-3; 13 bases agree with TRBD2. V dropped 5 bases and J dropped 2; count of bases not matched to a gene: 13. This CDR3 is built from 19 residues. Germline loops: CDR1 MRHNA, CDR2 SNTAGT. The CDR3 DNA sequence: TGTGCCAGCAGTTCCTTTCCGGGACTAGCGGGGCTTGACACAGATACGCAGTATTTT. The encoded protein is CASSSFPGLAGLDTDTQYF.

This clonotype has a single count. The rearrangement links TRBV28 to TRBJ2-7, with a weak D call TRBD2 (5 bases). Trimming shortened V by 7 bases and J by 7 bases, and 23 bases separated the two germline ends. Germline CDR1 and CDR2: MDHEN and SYDVKM. The CDR3 runs 15 residues. The CDR3 nucleotides are TGTGCCAGCATCCCCCATTTAGGGTGTGGAGGAGAGCAGTACTTC. Translating it yields CASIPHLGCGGEQYF. The variable domain in full, with the rest retrieved from reference TRBV28 and TRBJ2-7, is DVKVTQSSRYLVKRTGEKVFLECVQDMDHENMFWYRQDPGLGLRLIYFSYDVKMKEKGDIPEGYSVSREKKERFSLILESASTNQTSMYLCASIPHLGCGGEQYFGPGTRLTVT.

This clonotype was detected many times. This sequence joins TRBV5-6 and TRBJ1-2; weak D call: TRBD1 (6 bases). Trimming shortened V by 1 base and J by 5 bases, and 9 bases separated the two germline ends. The germline CDR1 and CDR2 sequences are SGHDT and YYEEEE. This CDR3 region has 13 residues. The chain's CDR3 is CASSLQGLYGYTF. In nucleotides, the CDR3 is TGTGCCAGCAGCTTGCAGGGGTTGTATGGCTACACCTTC.